These 16 T cell receptor beta chains share one sample of origin, sequenced in a study of T cells in Graves' hyperthyroidism and ophthalmopathy. TCR beta CDR3 region amplification was performed from RNA transcripts. With the HTBI primer set, the TCR CDR3 went through a first round of RT-PCR. Using its own MiXCR run on the multiplex PCR reads, TCRdb lists one record per CDR3 protein. This sample has hundreds of thousands of distinct CDR3 sequences, with 11% to 15% found just once. Material: blood. Source of these receptors: a woman between 18 and 30 years old with Graves' hyperthyroidism.

This clonotype has a single count. This may be a read error: a much more frequent sequence differs by one nucleotide. The chain recombines TRBV28 with TRBJ2-7; TRBD1 is a possible D gene (5 bases). Matching the DNA end better, TRBJ2-1 makes the J call doubtful. The germline gives CDR1 MDHEN, CDR2 SYDVKM. This CDR3 has 17 residues. In DNA form, the CDR3 reads TGTGCCAGCAGTCCTAGATGGGGCGACAGTCCCCCCTACGAGCAGTTCTTC. It encodes CASSPRWGDSPPYEQFF.

This clonotype appeared many times. This chain connects TRBV28 to TRBJ1-5, with 7 bases that match TRBD1. V trimming: 6 bases; J trimming: 6 bases; junction bases outside the gene matches: 8. Germline values: CDR1 MDHEN, CDR2 SYDVKM. The CDR3 runs 14 residues. The CDR3 loop reads CASSRPQGRQPQHF. CDR3 DNA sequence: TGTGCCAGCAGCCGACCACAGGGGCGTCAGCCCCAGCATTTT.

This clonotype appeared many times. This chain uses TRBV3-1 with TRBJ2-3; D might be TRBD2 (6 bases). The germline gives CDR1 LGHDT, CDR2 YNNKEL (reference sequence). V lost 0 bases to trimming and J lost 3 bases, with 19 bases between them. This CDR3 has 18 amino acids. The CDR3 spells CASSQDLFRRAGTDTQYF. DNA for the CDR3: TGTGCCAGCAGCCAAGATCTCTTTAGGCGAGCGGGTACAGATACGCAGTATTTT.

The chain recombines TRBV11-2 with TRBJ2-1; no firm D call. Germline loops: CDR1 SGHAT, CDR2 FQNNGV. The CDR3 runs 11 residues. Trimming cost V 6 bases and J 10 bases, with 10 bases left between them. CDR3 bases: TGTGCCAGCAGGGCTTTGGGGGAGCAGTTCTTC. This encodes CASRALGEQFF. Based on the CDR3 plus reference TRBV11-2 and TRBJ2-1, the full variable domain is EAGVAQSPRYKIIEKRQSVAFWCNPISGHATLYWYQQILGQGPKLLIQFQNNGVVDDSQLPKDRFSAERLKGVDSTLKIQPAKLEDSAVYLCASRALGEQFFGPGTRLTVL.

The chain has TRBV4-3 and TRBJ1-1; TRBD1 agrees at 7 bases. Germline CDR1 reads LGHNA; CDR2 reads YSLEER. The CDR3 is made up of 17 amino acids. Trimming cost V 0 bases and J 9 bases; bases outside gene matches: 16. CDR3 protein: CASSQDTGDFSSTKAFF. CDR3 nucleotide sequence: TGCGCCAGCAGCCAAGACACAGGGGACTTTTCATCGACGAAAGCTTTCTTT.

This clonotype was counted ten times or more. The chain employs TRBV20-1 and TRBJ2-7; perhaps D is TRBD1 or TRBD2 (5 bases each). This CDR3 is 16 amino acids long. CDR1 and CDR2 (germline): DFQATT, SNEGSKA (reference sequence). V lost 1 base and J 1 base, leaving 17 bases between the germline ends. CDR3 nucleotides: TGCAGTGCTAGAGGGGGCGAGGGAAGCTGGTCCTACGAGCAGTACTTC. Encoded protein: CSARGGEGSWSYEQYF.

There are many counts of this clonotype. This chain's CDR3 is CASSASTGARSEAFF. The CDR3 nucleotides are TGTGCCAGCAGTGCCTCGACAGGGGCGAGGTCTGAAGCTTTCTTT. The gene calls are TRBV28 and TRBJ1-1; 8 bases fit TRBD1. Looked up from germline, CDR1 is MDHEN and CDR2 is SYDVKM. The junction had 11 bases not matched to a gene; V was cut back by 5 bases and J by 6 bases. The CDR3 has 15 residues. Supplemented by reference TRBV28 and TRBJ1-1, the full variable domain reads DVKVTQSSRYLVKRTGEKVFLECVQDMDHENMFWYRQDPGLGLRLIYFSYDVKMKEKGDIPEGYSVSREKKERFSLILESASTNQTSMYLCASSASTGARSEAFFGQGTRLTVV.

Only a few counts were recorded for this clonotype. This rearrangement joins TRBV10-3 to TRBJ2-1; the D gene is possibly TRBD2 (5 bases). Germline CDR1 ENHRY, CDR2 SYGVKD. The CDR3 length is 14 residues. Trimming cost V 8 bases and J 6 bases, with 17 bases left between them. This CDR3 is CAIRAVAAGNEQFF. Here the CDR3 DNA reads TGTGCCATCCGGGCGGTGGCCGCGGGCAATGAGCAGTTCTTC.

This clonotype was seen more than once but under ten times. The chain employs TRBV27 and TRBJ2-1; D gene uncertain. This CDR3 is 16 amino acids long. Trimming left V 6 bases short and J 5 bases short, with 20 bases between. Germline V lookup: CDR1 MNHEY, CDR2 SMNVEV (reference sequence). The CDR3 here is CASSEVGFYPHNEQFF. CDR3 DNA sequence: TGTGCCAGCAGCGAGGTGGGGTTTTACCCCCACAATGAGCAGTTCTTC.

This clonotype has a count of ten or more. The chain couples TRBV7-9 to TRBJ2-2; D gene unclear. In germline, CDR1 is SEHNR, CDR2 FQNEAQ (reference sequence). Between the trimmed V and J ends, which lost 2 bases and 4 bases, there was a span of 8 bases. The length of the CDR3 is 14 residues. The CDR3 DNA is TGTGCCAGCAGCTTATCCGAATCCACCGGGGAGCTGTTTTTT. Translating it yields CASSLSESTGELFF. The variable domain in full, with the rest retrieved from reference TRBV7-9 and TRBJ2-2, is DTGVSQNPRHKITKRGQNVTFRCDPISEHNRLYWYRQTLGQGPEFLTYFQNEAQLEKSRLLSDRFSAERPKGSFSTLEIQRTEQGDSAMYLCASSLSESTGELFFGEGSRLTVL.

This clonotype was found a few times. A much larger clone differs from this one at a single base, so this may be a read error. CDR3 bases: TGTGCCAGCAGCCGCGGGACTAGCGGGCCGGAAAGCTCCTACAGTGAGCAGTTCTTC. Its protein product is CASSRGTSGPESSYSEQFF. The V and J genes are TRBV3-1 and TRBJ2-1; TRBD2 matches 12 bases. Germline values: CDR1 LGHDT, CDR2 YNNKEL (reference sequence). The CDR3 is 19 residues long.

Notes on this clonotype: A read error may account for a junction end that differs from germline. The CDR3, as DNA: TGTGCCAGCAGGGTACAGGGGGAGGGCACTGGAGCTTTCTTT. Protein product: CASRVQGEGTGAFF. The chain employs TRBV6-2 or TRBV6-3 and TRBJ1-1, with 8 bases lining up with TRBD1. The germline V gene encodes CDR1 MNHEY and CDR2 SVGEGT. This CDR3 comprises 14 residues.

This clonotype was counted at least ten times. The J gene is TRBJ1-3, the V gene TRBV6-1, with D possibly matching TRBD1 (6 bases). The V end lost 6 bases, the J end lost 0 bases, and 24 bases lay between the germline ends. This CDR3 is built from 19 residues. Germline assignment: CDR1 MNHNS and CDR2 SASEGT. CDR3: CASRPTFWRGGPSGNTIYF. CDR3 nucleotides: TGTGCCAGCAGACCGACCTTTTGGCGAGGGGGGCCCTCTGGAAACACCATATATTTT.

The V and J genes are TRBV10-3 and TRBJ2-7, with 13 bases that match TRBD2. CDR1 ENHRY and CDR2 SYGVKD come from the germline V gene. The V segment lost 6 bases and the J segment 5 bases; nucleotides outside the gene matches: 19. The CDR3 loop spans 19 amino acids. CDR3 sequence (DNA): TGTGCCATCAGAGCTAAAACTACAAGGACTAGCGGGAGATCCGACGAGCAGTACTTC. It is translated as CAIRAKTTRTSGRSDEQYF.

This clonotype was counted many times. J is TRBJ2-1 and V is TRBV20-1; D not resolved. Trimming left V 1 base short and J 4 bases short, with 8 bases between. The germline V gene encodes CDR1 DFQATT and CDR2 SNEGSKA (reference sequence). This CDR3 spans 13 amino acids. As DNA, the CDR3 is TGCAGTGCTAGAGCAAGGCCATACAATGAGCAGTTCTTC. This gives the protein CSARARPYNEQFF.

This clonotype has ten or more counts. The chain combines TRBV14 with TRBJ2-7, with 11 bases fitting TRBD2. V gave up 0 bases and J gave up 3 bases; unmatched junction bases: 7. There are 17 residues in the CDR3. Germline CDR1 SGHDN, CDR2 FVKESK. The CDR3 DNA is TGTGCCAGCAGCCAAGATAGCGGGAGGGCTAACTACTACGAGCAGTACTTC. Its protein product is CASSQDSGRANYYEQYF.